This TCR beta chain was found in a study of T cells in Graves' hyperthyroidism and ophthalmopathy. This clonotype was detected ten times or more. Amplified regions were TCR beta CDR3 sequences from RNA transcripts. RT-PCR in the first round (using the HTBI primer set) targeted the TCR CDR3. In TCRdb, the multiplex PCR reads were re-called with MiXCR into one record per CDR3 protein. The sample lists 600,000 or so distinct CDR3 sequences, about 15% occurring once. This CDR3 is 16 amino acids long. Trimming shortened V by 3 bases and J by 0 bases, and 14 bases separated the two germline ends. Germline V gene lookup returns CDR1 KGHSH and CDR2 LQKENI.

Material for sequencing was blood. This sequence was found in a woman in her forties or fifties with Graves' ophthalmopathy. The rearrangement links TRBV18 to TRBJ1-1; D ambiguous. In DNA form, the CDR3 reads TGTGCCAGCTCACCTTTAAGAACAGATCTGAACACTGAAGCTTTCTTT. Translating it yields CASSPLRTDLNTEAFF.